Listed below are T cell receptor beta chains from one sample, sequenced in a study of T cells in Graves' hyperthyroidism and ophthalmopathy. Each CDR3 protein gets one entry after TCRdb re-called the multiplex PCR reads with MiXCR. The sample lists 600,000 to 800,000 distinct CDR3 sequences, under 45% occurring once. Sequencing was carried out using blood. The receptor source for this set is a woman between 40 and 55 years old with Graves' hyperthyroidism. Each CDR3 is given with its conserved first and last residue. A D gene is named only where the DNA matches it firmly.

D: TRBD2; V: TRBV29-1; J: TRBJ2-2; CDR3: CSVEKLAGPGELFF
D: -; V: TRBV7-2; J: TRBJ2-7; CDR3: CASSLWGSEQYF
D: -; V: TRBV27; J: TRBJ1-6; CDR3: CASTIMAGGRSPLHF
D: -; V: TRBV10-3; J: TRBJ1-5; CDR3: CAISESNRATNQPQHF
D: TRBD1; V: TRBV19; J: TRBJ1-1; CDR3: CAWGTGSDTEAFF
D: -; V: TRBV9; J: TRBJ2-7; CDR3: CASSPGPRRYEQYF
D: -; V: TRBV4-3; J: TRBJ1-2; CDR3: CASSQDVGQIYGYTF
D: -; V: TRBV10-2; J: TRBJ1-5; CDR3: CASSDRAQPQHF
D: -; V: TRBV7-2; J: TRBJ2-7; CDR3: CASSLRGGASEQYF
D: -; V: TRBV24-1; J: TRBJ1-5; CDR3: CATSDSHRAEEPQHF
D: -; V: TRBV4-3; J: TRBJ1-2; CDR3: CASSQRSTTGYTF
D: -; V: TRBV25-1; J: TRBJ1-1; CDR3: CASGIGVNTEAFF
D: -; V: TRBV10-3; J: TRBJ1-1; CDR3: CASSEKVGWTEAFF
D: -; V: TRBV10-3; J: TRBJ1-3; CDR3: CASGGAQTGNTIYF
D: -; V: TRBV6-5; J: TRBJ2-7; CDR3: CASSSPGPLAYEQYF
D: -; V: TRBV7-9; J: TRBJ1-1; CDR3: CASSQVSGGVNTEAFF
D: TRBD2; V: TRBV7-2; J: TRBJ2-7; CDR3: CASSPRLADAYEQYF
D: -; V: TRBV10-2; J: TRBJ1-1; CDR3: CAPGGGYTEAFF
D: -; V: TRBV29-1; J: TRBJ1-2; CDR3: CSVDRDGGDGYTF
D: -; V: TRBV29-1; J: TRBJ1-2; CDR3: CSVETGGNGYTF
D: -; V: TRBV11-2; J: TRBJ2-2; CDR3: CASTLTGMGGELFF
D: TRBD1; V: TRBV11-2; J: TRBJ1-6; CDR3: CASMGGTGASPLHF
D: TRBD1; V: TRBV7-6; J: TRBJ1-4; CDR3: CASSLGTGQANEKLFF
D: -; V: TRBV25-1; J: TRBJ2-7; CDR3: CASSLGRGNGQYF
D: -; V: TRBV10-3; J: TRBJ2-5; CDR3: CASSYSHGGETQYF
D: TRBD2; V: TRBV7-9; J: TRBJ2-7; CDR3: CASSLIAGASYEQYF
D: -; V: TRBV12-3/TRBV12-4; J: TRBJ2-7; CDR3: CASSFFCEQYF
D: -; V: TRBV7-2; J: TRBJ1-3; CDR3: CASSLNRDTIYF
D: -; V: TRBV27; J: TRBJ1-5; CDR3: CASSLDKTNQPQHF
D: TRBD2; V: TRBV29-1; J: TRBJ2-1; CDR3: CSVRGGPHNEQFF
D: TRBD1; V: TRBV5-1; J: TRBJ1-3; CDR3: CASSFSDRGSSGNTIYF
D: -; V: TRBV11-2; J: TRBJ2-2; CDR3: CASSFAGLGGELFF
D: -; V: TRBV7-2; J: TRBJ1-6; CDR3: CASSLGSADNSPLHF
D: TRBD1; V: TRBV20-1; J: TRBJ1-1; CDR3: CSARDPLGQVNTEAFF
D: TRBD2; V: TRBV13; J: TRBJ2-7; CDR3: CASSSTSEYEQYF
D: -; V: TRBV2; J: TRBJ2-7; CDR3: CASSDRDYEQYF
D: -; V: TRBV20-1; J: TRBJ2-5; CDR3: CSARGDSGKETQYF
D: -; V: TRBV2; J: TRBJ2-6; CDR3: CASNSRSGANVLTF
D: TRBD2; V: TRBV7-2; J: TRBJ2-7; CDR3: CASSSLGGTSGSLEQYF
D: -; V: TRBV11-2; J: TRBJ1-1; CDR3: CASRQQVRSRNTEAFF
D: -; V: TRBV9; J: TRBJ2-7; CDR3: CASSLFSRAPEQYF
D: -; V: TRBV20-1; J: TRBJ2-5; CDR3: CSATRGAGETQYF
D: TRBD1; V: TRBV10-3; J: TRBJ2-5; CDR3: CAIHSGQGSETQYF
D: -; V: TRBV7-9; J: TRBJ2-4; CDR3: CASSSGLLAKNIQYF
D: -; V: TRBV6-2/TRBV6-3; J: TRBJ1-1; CDR3: CASSYAKTVNTEAFF
D: -; V: TRBV10-3; J: TRBJ1-3; CDR3: CAISNREAGNTIYF
D: -; V: TRBV9; J: TRBJ1-5; CDR3: CASSVSDNYNQPQHF
D: -; V: TRBV5-1; J: TRBJ1-1; CDR3: CASSGRGLSTEAFF
D: TRBD1; V: TRBV7-9; J: TRBJ1-5; CDR3: CASSDGQGVKGQPQHF
D: -; V: TRBV6-5; J: TRBJ2-1; CDR3: CASSPTTGFYNEQFF
D: -; V: TRBV15; J: TRBJ1-1; CDR3: CATTLWTEAFF
D: -; V: TRBV6-6; J: TRBJ1-1; CDR3: CASSTPRNEAFF
D: -; V: TRBV25-1; J: TRBJ1-1; CDR3: CASSPGLFFLPRGTEAFF
D: TRBD1; V: TRBV6-2/TRBV6-3; J: TRBJ1-6; CDR3: CASSGQAPGRSPLHF
D: -; V: TRBV5-1; J: TRBJ1-4; CDR3: CASSWTTEEKLFF
D: -; V: TRBV2; J: TRBJ2-7; CDR3: CASRAPWDEQYF